This TCR beta chain appears in the sequencing data of a study of CD8+ T cells in alopecia areata. In each case, RNA was isolated and then reverse transcribed into cDNA as the sequencing template. Sequencing was performed with immunoSEQ multiplex PCR; in TCRdb, only in-frame clones are kept and a portion is missing. The record shows 3,000 or so clones for this sample, with no singletons present. This clone appeared many times. Gene names are the mouse ones. The read stops 4 residues short of the end of the CDR3; the missing end is completed from the germline J gene. Looked up from germline, CDR1 is LGHNA and CDR2 is YNLKQL (reference sequence). The length of the CDR3 is 14 residues.

This TCR was sampled from a C3H/HeJ mouse with alopecia areata. For this strain, the MHC haplotype corresponds to H2-k. V gene TRBV5 combines with J gene TRBJ2-1, with 8 bases that match TRBD1. Sample: lesional skin. The CDR3 reads CASSRQGARAEQFF. The part of the CDR3 DNA that was read is TGTGCCAGCAGCCGCCAGGGGGCGAGGGCT.